This record concerns one T cell receptor beta chain sequence. The antigen remains undetermined. The data were obtained in a study of T cell responses to AZD1222 COVID-19 vaccine. Study-level points and caveats: The sample set comprised mostly white British donors with more females, and clonal diversity was possibly underestimated. The peak T cell response came first, and repertoires were sampled only after it. With two AZD1222 doses given, Spike-specific TCR breadth and depth both rose.

The V gene lost 1 base and the J gene lost 0 bases, with 13 bases spanning the gap. The CDR3 totals 16 residues. Germline V lookup: CDR1 KGHSH, CDR2 LQKENI. Data came from immunoSEQ multiplex PCR; TCRdb stores just in-frame clones and leaves some out. The data contain some 120,000 clones, around 88% of them singletons. V and J are TRBV18 and TRBJ2-7, with D unclear. The sample here was peripheral blood, taken on day 0 of MenACWY control vaccination. The origin of this receptor is an adult in good health. As DNA, the CDR3 is TGTGCCAGCTCACCACGAGGTCGTAAAAGCTCCTACGAGCAGTACTTC. This translates into CASSPRGRKSSYEQYF.